Listed here are 21 T cell receptor beta chains from one sample, sequenced in a study of T cell repertoires in cytomegalovirus infection. TCRdb re-called the reads through MiXCR, storing one row per CDR3 protein. This table has 250,000 to 300,000 distinct CDR3 sequences, 20% to 30% appearing once. The source material was PBMCs. Receptor source: a human donor in good health (CMV status not recorded). Some clones in this sample may be carry-over from other donors' samples.

This clonotype was detected ten times or more. The V call is TRBV28, the J call TRBJ1-6; D is ambiguous. Germline CDR1 reads MDHEN; CDR2 reads SYDVKM. This CDR3 is built from 15 residues. V shed 4 bases and J shed 3 bases, with 10 bases lying between them. Written as DNA, the CDR3 is TGTGCCAGCAGTTCCAGGTTTAGCTATAATTCACCCCTCCACTTT. This sequence encodes CASSSRFSYNSPLHF.

This clonotype showed up just a few times. The chain recombines TRBV6-2 or TRBV6-3 with TRBJ1-5; D uncertain. V lost 7 bases and J lost 0, with 13 bases in between. Germline loops: CDR1 MNHEY, CDR2 SVGEGT. The CDR3 loop spans 15 amino acids. CDR3 sequence: CASKGLLNSNQPQHF. The CDR3 nucleotides read TGTGCCAGCAAGGGCCTTTTGAATAGCAATCAGCCCCAGCATTTT.

The rearrangement uses TRBV30 and TRBJ2-7, with unresolved D. The CDR3 has 11 residues. V lost 8 bases, J lost 9 bases, and 17 bases lay in between. Germline lookup yields CDR1 GTSNPN and CDR2 SVGIG (reference sequence). This CDR3 is CAHRDDGWQYF. The CDR3 DNA sequence: TGTGCCCATAGAGACGATGGTTGGCAGTACTTC.

The rearrangement joins TRBV29-1 to TRBJ1-4; D is ambiguous. V was cut by 0 bases and J by 8 bases, with 7 bases left in between. Germline CDR1 is SQVTM and CDR2 is ANQGSEA. This CDR3 comprises 12 residues. The CDR3 loop reads CSVEDPGEKLFF. DNA of the CDR3: TGCAGCGTTGAAGATCCGGGCGAAAAACTGTTTTTT.

This chain uses TRBV6-5 with TRBJ2-7; D is perhaps TRBD2 (5 bases). Germline CDR1 and CDR2: MNHEY and SVGAGI. Trimming removed 2 bases at V and 7 bases at J, with 9 bases between. This CDR3 is 12 amino acids long. The CDR3 nucleotides read TGTGCCAGCAGTTACCTGTCGGGAGAGCAGTACTTC. Translating gives CASSYLSGEQYF.

The chain recombines TRBV29-1 with TRBJ2-2; maybe TRBD2 (5 bases). V shed 7 bases and J shed 1 base, with 19 bases lying between them. The CDR3 runs to 16 residues. Germline loops: CDR1 SQVTM, CDR2 ANQGSEA. The CDR3 region has the DNA TGCAGCGGCCGAGGAGGATTGGGCTGGAACACCGGGGAGCTGTTTTTT. Its protein product is CSGRGGLGWNTGELFF.

This clonotype is large (0.1 to 1%) within its sample. The gene calls are TRBV5-1 and TRBJ2-3, with TRBD1 identical over 9 bases. In germline, CDR1 is SGHRS, CDR2 YFSETQ. The CDR3 runs to 14 residues. The V gene end was trimmed by 4 bases and the J gene end by 3 bases; junction bases not matched to a gene: 3. The CDR3 nucleotides are TGCGCCAGCAGCACCGGACAGGGGACAGATACGCAGTATTTT. As protein: CASSTGQGTDTQYF.

V and J are TRBV29-1 and TRBJ2-3; D gene ambiguous. The germline gives CDR1 SQVTM, CDR2 ANQGSEA. The CDR3 extends over 12 amino acids. The V gene lost 8 bases and the J gene lost 4 bases, with 13 bases spanning the gap. CDR3 DNA sequence: TGCAGCTCAATTTTCAGTTCAGATACGCAGTATTTT. It encodes CSSIFSSDTQYF.

A few counts support this clonotype. The genes are TRBV20-1 and TRBJ2-7, with D unresolved. The CDR3 spans 12 residues. Germline lookup yields CDR1 DFQATT and CDR2 SNEGSKA (reference sequence). The V and J ends lost 3 bases and 0 bases respectively, with 6 bases between them. CDR3 sequence reads: CSARISSYEQYF. The CDR3 nucleotides are TGCAGTGCTAGGATCAGCTCCTACGAGCAGTACTTC.

This clonotype was seen repeatedly, ten times or more. V and J are TRBV28 and TRBJ1-4, with D unresolved. There are 14 residues in the CDR3. Trimming pared 8 bases from V and 5 bases from J, leaving 15 bases between. Germline V CDR1 and CDR2: MDHEN, SYDVKM. The CDR3 region is CASLRTGLNEKLFF. CDR3 sequence (DNA): TGTGCCAGCCTCCGGACGGGGTTAAATGAAAAACTGTTTTTT.

This clonotype was seen only a few times. The rearrangement uses TRBV29-1 and TRBJ2-2; D ambiguous. Germline values: CDR1 SQVTM, CDR2 ANQGSEA. The CDR3 is made up of 15 amino acids. The V and J ends lost 4 bases and 4 bases respectively, with 16 bases between them. CDR3 protein: CSVGFRSASTGELFF. CDR3 coding DNA: TGCAGCGTTGGTTTCAGGTCCGCGTCCACCGGGGAGCTGTTTTTT.

The gene calls are TRBV10-3 and TRBJ2-2, with 12 nucleotides matching TRBD2. J was trimmed by 7 bases and V by 11 bases; bases with no gene match: 17. The CDR3 runs 17 residues. CDR1 ENHRY and CDR2 SYGVKD come from the germline V gene. CDR3 amino acids: CALKDGETSGSFGELFF. Written as DNA, the CDR3 is TGTGCCTTAAAGGACGGAGAGACTAGCGGGAGTTTCGGGGAGCTGTTTTTT.

This clonotype was detected many times. V and J are TRBV7-8 and TRBJ1-6; D might be TRBD1 (6 bases). Trimming removed 4 bases from V and 6 bases from J, with 25 bases in between. Germline CDR1 reads SGHVS; CDR2 reads FQNEAQ. The CDR3 consists of 19 residues. The CDR3 coding sequence is TGTGCCAGCAGCTCCAGCGCATTCAGGGGAGGAGGGGGTAATTCACCCCTCCACTTT. Translated: CASSSSAFRGGGGNSPLHF.

This clonotype has at least ten counts. The chain couples TRBV7-2 to TRBJ1-2; tentatively, D is TRBD1 (5 bases). Germline V gene data show CDR1 as SGHTA and CDR2 as FQGNSA. The ends were cut back, 3 bases at V and 8 bases at J, with 13 bases in the middle. The CDR3 totals 13 residues. The DNA of the CDR3 is TGTGCCAGCAGCTTTGCAGGGTTACGGGGCTACACCTTC. It encodes CASSFAGLRGYTF.

This clonotype occurred a few times. The chain couples TRBV7-2 to TRBJ2-3; the D is unclear. The CDR3 extends over 16 amino acids. CDR1 is SGHTA, CDR2 FQGNSA, per germline. Trimming took 0 bases from V and 0 from J, leaving 10 bases between them. The CDR3: CASSLAVGASTDTQYF. CDR3 DNA: TGTGCCAGCAGCTTAGCAGTTGGAGCTAGCACAGATACGCAGTATTTT. Variable domain in full (rest from reference TRBV7-2 and TRBJ2-3): GAGVSQSPSNKVTEKGKDVELRCDPISGHTALYWYRQSLGQGLEFLIYFQGNSAPDKSGLPSDRFSAERTGGSVSTLTIQRTQQEDSAVYLCASSLAVGASTDTQYFGPGTRLTVL.

This clonotype has more than one count but fewer than ten. This chain links TRBV25-1 with TRBJ2-6; D gene uncertain. CDR1 is MGHDK and CDR2 is SYGVNS in the germline V gene. The V gene lost 0 bases and the J gene lost 0 bases, with 12 bases spanning the gap. There are 18 residues in the CDR3. The chain's CDR3 is CASSEYGHLGSGANVLTF. Written as DNA, the CDR3 is TGTGCCAGCAGTGAATACGGTCACTTGGGCTCTGGGGCCAACGTCCTGACTTTC.

The table lists this clonotype with a few counts. Here the CDR3 reads CATSDLWAGQETQYF. The CDR3 nucleotides read TGTGCCACCAGTGATTTGTGGGCAGGTCAAGAGACCCAGTACTTC. The gene calls are TRBV24-1 and TRBJ2-5; D is unclear. V lost 0 bases, J lost 2 bases, and 9 bases lay in between. Germline values: CDR1 KGHDR, CDR2 SFDVKD. The CDR3 is made up of 15 amino acids.

The chain links TRBV2 to TRBJ2-3, with 10 positions matching TRBD2. The CDR3 runs to 12 residues. V trimming: 7 bases; J trimming: 5 bases; junction bases outside the gene matches: 0. CDR1 SNHLY and CDR2 FYNNEI come from the germline V gene. DNA for the CDR3: TGTGCCAGCATAGCGGGAGGAGATACGCAGTATTTT. Protein: CASIAGGDTQYF.

The sample holds a few counts of this clonotype. The chain has TRBV5-4 and TRBJ1-3; no clear D. Trimming left V 4 bases short and J 2 bases short, with 7 bases between. The germline V gene has CDR1 SGHNT and CDR2 YYREEE (reference sequence). This CDR3 spans 13 amino acids. CDR3 residues: CASSLPAGNTIYF. CDR3 bases: TGTGCCAGCAGCCTCCCGGCTGGAAACACCATATATTTT.

This clonotype was recorded only once. The chain has TRBV9 and TRBJ2-1, with a possible D match to TRBD2 (6 bases). The V and J ends lost 0 bases and 2 bases respectively, with 18 bases between them. Germline V gene data show CDR1 as SGDLS and CDR2 as YYNGEE. The CDR3 has 18 residues. In DNA, the CDR3 is TGTGCCAGCAGCGTAGCCCACGGTTCGGGAGCCGCCTACAATGAGCAGTTCTTC. This gives the protein CASSVAHGSGAAYNEQFF.

This clonotype was observed a few times. The chain uses TRBV5-6 and TRBJ2-1, with D uncertain. The CDR3 runs to 14 residues. Trimming took 4 bases from V and 8 from J, leaving 16 bases between them. CDR1 and CDR2 (germline): SGHDT, YYEEEE. The CDR3 DNA reads TGTGCCAGCAGCCGAGTTGGTAGTCCGGATGAGCAGTTCTTC. Translation gives CASSRVGSPDEQFF.